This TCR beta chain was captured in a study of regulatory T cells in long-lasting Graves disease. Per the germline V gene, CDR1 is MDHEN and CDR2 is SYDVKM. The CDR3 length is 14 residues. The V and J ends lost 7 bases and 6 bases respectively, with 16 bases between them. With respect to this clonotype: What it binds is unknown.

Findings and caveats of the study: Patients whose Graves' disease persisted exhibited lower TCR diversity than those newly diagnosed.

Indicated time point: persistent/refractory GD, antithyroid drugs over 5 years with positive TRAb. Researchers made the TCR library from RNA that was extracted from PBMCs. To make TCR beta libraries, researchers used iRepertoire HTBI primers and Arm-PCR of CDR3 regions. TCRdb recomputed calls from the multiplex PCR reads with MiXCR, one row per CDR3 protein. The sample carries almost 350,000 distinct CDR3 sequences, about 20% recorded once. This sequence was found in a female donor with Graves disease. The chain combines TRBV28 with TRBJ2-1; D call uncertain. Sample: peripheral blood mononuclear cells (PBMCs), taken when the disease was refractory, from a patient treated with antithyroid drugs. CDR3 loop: CASMYPHGPNEQFF. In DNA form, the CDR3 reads TGTGCCAGCATGTACCCCCATGGTCCCAATGAGCAGTTCTTC.